The clone carrying this TCR beta chain was recorded a few times. Its cognate antigen is unknown. This sample is part of a study of beta chain features in type 1 diabetes. The investigators reverse transcribed all of the isolated RNA, so they sequenced expressed TCRB transcripts. The assay was immunoSEQ multiplex PCR, and TCRdb's table has in-frame clones only and misses some. The sample lists more than 550,000 clones, 11% to 15% occurring once. Notes on the study in general: A moderate, significant TCRB CDR3 shortening appeared in type 1 diabetes across four CD4+ subsets.

V gave up 0 bases and J gave up 2 bases, with 11 bases separating them. CDR1 and CDR2 (germline): SGDLS, YYNGEE. The CDR3 runs to 15 residues. The clonotype was recovered from a man between 18 and 29 years old with type 1 diabetes. This chain connects TRBV9 to TRBJ1-2; unclear D gene. The sample taken for sequencing was naive CD4+ T cells from blood. The chain's CDR3 is CASSVATGGNYGYTF. CDR3 coding DNA: TGTGCCAGCAGCGTAGCTACCGGCGGAAACTATGGCTACACCTTC.